The present entry profiles one T cell receptor (beta chain) with its context. This entry belongs to a study of long-term antiretroviral therapy in people with HIV. V gave up 5 bases and J gave up 2 bases; unmatched junction bases: 8. Germline loops: CDR1 SGHRS, CDR2 YFSETQ. This CDR3 is 15 amino acids long. An immunoSEQ assay, version v3.0, was performed at survey level. Assay: immunoSEQ multiplex PCR; the TCRdb copy retains only in-frame clones and omits some. The sample includes fewer than 45,000 clones, around 94% of them seen just once. This rearrangement joins TRBV5-1 to TRBJ2-3; 7 bases are shared with TRBD1. The sequence came from a woman aged 50 to 65 with HIV. This specimen consisted of unsorted PBMCs, obtained 4.1 years after starting antiretroviral therapy. CDR3 loop: CASSKGQDLTDTQYF. CDR3 bases: TGCGCCAGCAGTAAAGGACAGGACCTCACAGATACGCAGTATTTT. Full variable domain (remainder filled in from reference TRBV5-1 and TRBJ2-3): KAGVTQTPRYLIKTRGQQVTLSCSPISGHRSVSWYQQTPGQGLQFLFEYFSETQRNKGNFPGRFSGRQFSNSRSEMNVSTLELGDSALYLCASSKGQDLTDTQYFGPGTRLTVL.